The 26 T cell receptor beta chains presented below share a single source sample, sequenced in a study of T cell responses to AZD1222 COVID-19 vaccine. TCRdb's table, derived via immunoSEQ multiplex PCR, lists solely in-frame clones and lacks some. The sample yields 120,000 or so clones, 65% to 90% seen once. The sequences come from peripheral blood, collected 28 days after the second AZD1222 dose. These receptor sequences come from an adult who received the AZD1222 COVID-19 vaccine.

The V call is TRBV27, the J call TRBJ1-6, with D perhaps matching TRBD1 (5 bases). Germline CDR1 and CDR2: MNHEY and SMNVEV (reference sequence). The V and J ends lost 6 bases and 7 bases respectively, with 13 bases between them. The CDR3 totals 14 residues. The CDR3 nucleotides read TGTGCCAGCAGCCGGACAAGTGGGAATTCACCCCTCCACTTT. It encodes CASSRTSGNSPLHF.

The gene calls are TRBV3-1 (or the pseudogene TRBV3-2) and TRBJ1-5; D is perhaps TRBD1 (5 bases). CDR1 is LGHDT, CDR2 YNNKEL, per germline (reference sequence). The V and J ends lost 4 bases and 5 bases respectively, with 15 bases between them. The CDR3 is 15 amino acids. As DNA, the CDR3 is TGTGCCAGCAGCCGAAACCATGGGGGAGATCAGCCCCAGCATTTT. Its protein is CASSRNHGGDQPQHF.

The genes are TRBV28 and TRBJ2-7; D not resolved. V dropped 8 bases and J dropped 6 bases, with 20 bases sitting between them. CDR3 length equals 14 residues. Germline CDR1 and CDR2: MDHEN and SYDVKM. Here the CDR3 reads CASAAAAGYREQYF. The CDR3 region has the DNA TGTGCCAGCGCGGCCGCGGCCGGGTATCGCGAGCAGTACTTC.

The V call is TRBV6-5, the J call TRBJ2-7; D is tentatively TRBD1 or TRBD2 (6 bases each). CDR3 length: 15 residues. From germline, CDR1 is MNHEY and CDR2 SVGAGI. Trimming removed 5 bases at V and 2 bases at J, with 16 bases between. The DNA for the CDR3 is TGTGCCAGCAGTCTCTCAAGAGGGGGGACCTACGAGCAGTACTTC. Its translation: CASSLSRGGTYEQYF.

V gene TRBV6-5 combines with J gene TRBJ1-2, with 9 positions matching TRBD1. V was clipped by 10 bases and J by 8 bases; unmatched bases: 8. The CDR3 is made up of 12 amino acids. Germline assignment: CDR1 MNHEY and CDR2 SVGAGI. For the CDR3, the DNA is TGTGCCACAGGACAGGGGCCGAGAGGCTACACCTTC. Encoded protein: CATGQGPRGYTF.

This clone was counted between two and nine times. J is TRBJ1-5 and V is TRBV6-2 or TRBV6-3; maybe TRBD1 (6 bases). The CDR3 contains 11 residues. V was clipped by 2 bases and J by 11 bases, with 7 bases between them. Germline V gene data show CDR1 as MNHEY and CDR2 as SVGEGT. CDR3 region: CASSYRGAQHF. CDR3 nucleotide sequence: TGTGCCAGCAGTTACAGGGGGGCCCAGCATTTT.

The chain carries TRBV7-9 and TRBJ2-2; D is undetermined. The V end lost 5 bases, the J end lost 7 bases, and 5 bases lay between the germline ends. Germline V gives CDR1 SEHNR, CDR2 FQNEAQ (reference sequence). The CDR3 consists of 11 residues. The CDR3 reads CASSTYGELFF. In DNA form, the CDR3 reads TGTGCCAGCAGCACCTACGGGGAGCTGTTTTTT.

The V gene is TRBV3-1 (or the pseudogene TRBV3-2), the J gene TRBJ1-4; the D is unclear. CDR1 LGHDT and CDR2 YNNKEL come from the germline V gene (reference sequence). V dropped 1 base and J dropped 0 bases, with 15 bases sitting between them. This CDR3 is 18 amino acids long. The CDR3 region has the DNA TGTGCCAGCAGCCAAGGTAAACTTGGACGGGCAACTAATGAAAAACTGTTTTTT. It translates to CASSQGKLGRATNEKLFF.

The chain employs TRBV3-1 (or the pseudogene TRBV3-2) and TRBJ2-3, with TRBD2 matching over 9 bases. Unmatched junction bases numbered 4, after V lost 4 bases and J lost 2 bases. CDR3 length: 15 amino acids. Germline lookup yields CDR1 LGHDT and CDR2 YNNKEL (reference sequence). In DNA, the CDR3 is TGTGCCAGCAGCCCGCGGGGGGGCATCACAGATACGCAGTATTTT. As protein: CASSPRGGITDTQYF.

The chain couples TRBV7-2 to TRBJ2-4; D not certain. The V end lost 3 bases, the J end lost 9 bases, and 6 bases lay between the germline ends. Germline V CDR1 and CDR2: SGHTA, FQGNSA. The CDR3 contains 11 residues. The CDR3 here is CASSFESIQYF. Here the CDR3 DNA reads TGTGCCAGCAGCTTCGAGTCCATTCAGTACTTC.

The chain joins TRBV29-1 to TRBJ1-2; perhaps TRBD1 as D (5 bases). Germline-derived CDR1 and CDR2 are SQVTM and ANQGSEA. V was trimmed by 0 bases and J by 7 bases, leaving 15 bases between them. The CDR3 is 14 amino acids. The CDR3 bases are TGCAGCGTTGAAGATGGGGGGAGGGCTGGTGGCTACACCTTC. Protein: CSVEDGGRAGGYTF.

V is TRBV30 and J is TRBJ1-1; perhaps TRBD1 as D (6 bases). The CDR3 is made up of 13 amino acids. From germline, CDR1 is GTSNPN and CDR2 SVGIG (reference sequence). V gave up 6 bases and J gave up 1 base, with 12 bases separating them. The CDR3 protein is CACPGQPNTEAFF. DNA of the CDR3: TGTGCCTGCCCCGGACAGCCGAACACTGAAGCTTTCTTT. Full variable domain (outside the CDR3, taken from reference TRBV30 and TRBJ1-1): SQTIHQWPATLVQPVGSPLSLECTVEGTSNPNLYWYRQAAGRGLQLLFYSVGIGQISSEVPQNLSASRPQDRQFILSSKKLLLSDSGFYLCACPGQPNTEAFFGQGTRLTVV.

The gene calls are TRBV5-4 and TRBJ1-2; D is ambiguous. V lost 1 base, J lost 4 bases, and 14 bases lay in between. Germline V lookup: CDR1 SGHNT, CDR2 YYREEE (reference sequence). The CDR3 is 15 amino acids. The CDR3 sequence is CASSLPILGVYGYTF. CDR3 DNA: TGTGCCAGCAGCTTGCCGATCCTAGGAGTCTATGGCTACACCTTC.

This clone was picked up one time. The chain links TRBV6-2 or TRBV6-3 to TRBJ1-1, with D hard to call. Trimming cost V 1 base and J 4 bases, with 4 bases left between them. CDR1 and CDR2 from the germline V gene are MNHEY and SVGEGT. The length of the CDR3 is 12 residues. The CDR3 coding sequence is TGTGCCAGCAGTTACTTGGGCACTGAAGCTTTCTTT. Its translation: CASSYLGTEAFF.

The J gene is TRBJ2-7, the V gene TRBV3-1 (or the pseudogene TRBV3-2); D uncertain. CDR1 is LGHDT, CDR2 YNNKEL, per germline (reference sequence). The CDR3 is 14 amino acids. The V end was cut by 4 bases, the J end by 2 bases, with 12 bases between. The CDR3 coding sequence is TGTGCCAGCAGCCTGGGTTGGGTTACCTACGAGCAGTACTTC. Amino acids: CASSLGWVTYEQYF.

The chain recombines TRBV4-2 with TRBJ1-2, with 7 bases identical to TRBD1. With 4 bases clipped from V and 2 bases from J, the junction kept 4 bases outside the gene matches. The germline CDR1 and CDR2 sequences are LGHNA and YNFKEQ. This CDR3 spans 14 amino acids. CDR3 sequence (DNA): TGTGCCAGCAGCCGATTGACAGGGAACTATGGCTACACCTTC. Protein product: CASSRLTGNYGYTF.

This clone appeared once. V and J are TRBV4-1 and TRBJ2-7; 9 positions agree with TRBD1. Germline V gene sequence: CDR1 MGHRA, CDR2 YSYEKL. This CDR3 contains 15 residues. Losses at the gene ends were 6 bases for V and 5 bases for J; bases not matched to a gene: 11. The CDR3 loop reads CASRLTRDRADEQYF. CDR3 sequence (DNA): TGCGCCAGCAGGCTTACCCGGGACAGGGCAGACGAGCAGTACTTC.

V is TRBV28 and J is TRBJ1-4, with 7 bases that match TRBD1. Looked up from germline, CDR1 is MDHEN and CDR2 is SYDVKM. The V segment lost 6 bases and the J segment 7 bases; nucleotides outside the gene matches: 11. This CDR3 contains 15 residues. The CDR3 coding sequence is TGTGCCAGCAGCCCCTCCCACGGACAGGCTGAAAAACTGTTTTTT. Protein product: CASSPSHGQAEKLFF.

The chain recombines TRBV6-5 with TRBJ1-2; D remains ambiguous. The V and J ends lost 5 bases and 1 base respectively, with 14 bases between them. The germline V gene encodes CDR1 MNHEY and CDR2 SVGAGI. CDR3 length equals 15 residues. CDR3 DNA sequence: TGTGCCAGCAGTACCGGACGGCCGAATAACTATGGCTACACCTTC. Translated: CASSTGRPNNYGYTF.

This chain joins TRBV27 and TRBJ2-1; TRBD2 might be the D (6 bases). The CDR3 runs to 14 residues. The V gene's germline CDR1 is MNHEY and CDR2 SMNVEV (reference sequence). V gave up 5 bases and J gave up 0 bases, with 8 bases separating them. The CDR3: CASSQEGSYNEQFF. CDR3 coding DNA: TGTGCCAGCAGTCAGGAGGGCTCCTACAATGAGCAGTTCTTC.

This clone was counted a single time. The CDR3 DNA sequence: TGTGCCTGGAGGCACAGCGGGGGGACAGAGACCCAGTACTTC. Translated: CAWRHSGGTETQYF. The chain uses TRBV30 and TRBJ2-5; 9 bases agree with TRBD2. J was trimmed by 4 bases and V by 3 bases; bases with no gene match: 6. The CDR3 covers 14 residues. CDR1 is GTSNPN and CDR2 is SVGIG in the germline V gene (reference sequence).

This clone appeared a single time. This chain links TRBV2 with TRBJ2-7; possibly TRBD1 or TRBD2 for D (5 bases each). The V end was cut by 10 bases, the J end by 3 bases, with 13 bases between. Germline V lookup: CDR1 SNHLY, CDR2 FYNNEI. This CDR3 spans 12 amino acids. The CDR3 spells CATEGSDYEQYF. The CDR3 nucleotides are TGTGCCACCGAGGGGTCGGACTACGAGCAGTACTTC.

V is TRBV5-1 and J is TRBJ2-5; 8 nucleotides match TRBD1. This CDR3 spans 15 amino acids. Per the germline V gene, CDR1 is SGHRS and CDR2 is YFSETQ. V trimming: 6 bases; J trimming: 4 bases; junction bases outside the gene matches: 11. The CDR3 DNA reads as TGCGCCAGCACCTCCCAGGGACAGGCTAGAGAGACCCAGTACTTC. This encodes CASTSQGQARETQYF.

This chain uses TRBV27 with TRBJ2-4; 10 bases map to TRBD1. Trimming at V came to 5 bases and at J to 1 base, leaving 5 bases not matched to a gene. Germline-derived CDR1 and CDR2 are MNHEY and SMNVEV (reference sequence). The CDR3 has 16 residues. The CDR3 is CASSRQGAAAKNIQYF. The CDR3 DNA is TGTGCCAGCAGTCGACAGGGGGCGGCGGCCAAAAACATTCAGTACTTC.

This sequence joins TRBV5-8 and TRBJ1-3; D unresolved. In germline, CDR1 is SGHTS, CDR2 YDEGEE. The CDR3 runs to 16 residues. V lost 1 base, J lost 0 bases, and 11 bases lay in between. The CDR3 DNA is TGTGCCAGCAGCTTGCTTACGGCGAGCTCTGGAAACACCATATATTTT. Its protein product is CASSLLTASSGNTIYF.

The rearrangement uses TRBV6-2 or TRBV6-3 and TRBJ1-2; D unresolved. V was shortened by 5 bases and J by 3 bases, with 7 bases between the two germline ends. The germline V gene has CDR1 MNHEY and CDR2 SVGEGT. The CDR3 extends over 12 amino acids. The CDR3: CASSPRDYGYTF. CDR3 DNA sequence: TGTGCCAGCAGTCCACGGGACTATGGCTACACCTTC.